Shown below are 32 T cell receptor beta chains from a single sample sequenced in a study of long-term antiretroviral therapy in people with HIV (dated by TCRdb to 2021 to 2024). The immunoSEQ hsTCRB v3.0 assay was used at survey level resolution to sequence the TRB variable region. This is the immuneACCESS table as TCRdb keeps it, with only in-frame sequences that have V and J called. A part of the clones is gone; compared with another copy, unresolved V genes explain less than half, and the rest is unexplained. The sample table holds 15,000 to 20,000 clones, of which about 80% were seen once. The ten biggest clones cover approximately 9.2% of the sample. This specimen was unsorted PBMCs, taken 0.1 years after starting antiretroviral therapy. The receptors were sampled from a man younger than 35 with HIV.

This chain connects TRBV4-2 to TRBJ2-2, with 7 bases lining up with TRBD2. The trim removed 4 bases at V and 3 bases at J, leaving 8 bases unmatched. CDR1 and CDR2 from the germline V gene are LGHNA and YNFKEQ. There are 16 residues in the CDR3. In DNA, the CDR3 is TGTGCCAGCAGCCCGCTGAGCGGGATGCACACCGGGGAGCTGTTTTTT. Its translation: CASSPLSGMHTGELFF.

The rearrangement links TRBV6-5 to TRBJ2-2, with D possibly being TRBD1 (6 bases). The germline CDR1 and CDR2 sequences are MNHEY and SVGAGI. CDR3 size: 16 residues. V shed 3 bases and J shed 3 bases, with 14 bases lying between them. The CDR3 bases are TGTGCCAGCAGTTATTCTGGGACACCGGACACCGGGGAGCTGTTTTTT. Translated, it gives CASSYSGTPDTGELFF.

The chain recombines TRBV10-3 with TRBJ2-7; no reliable D call. This CDR3 contains 16 residues. V was trimmed by 0 bases and J by 1 base, leaving 13 bases between them. In germline, CDR1 is ENHRY, CDR2 SYGVKD. This chain's CDR3 is CAISESTGSFSYEQYF. In nucleotides, the CDR3 is TGTGCCATCAGTGAGTCGACCGGGTCCTTTTCCTACGAGCAGTACTTC.

The chain employs TRBV4-1 and TRBJ2-1; D is undetermined. V was pared by 4 bases and J by 6 bases, with 4 bases between. CDR1 and CDR2 from the germline V gene are MGHRA and YSYEKL. There are 11 residues in the CDR3. CDR3 residues: CASSRGNEQFF. The CDR3, as DNA: TGCGCCAGCAGCCGAGGCAATGAGCAGTTCTTC.

The table lists this clone with a few counts. The chain uses TRBV9 and TRBJ1-2, with D possibly being TRBD1 (6 bases). The CDR3 sequence is 15 residues long. V was shortened by 0 bases and J by 6 bases, with 15 bases between the two germline ends. Germline CDR1 SGDLS, CDR2 YYNGEE. Here the CDR3 reads CASSVDDRSWDGYTF. In DNA, the CDR3 is TGTGCCAGCAGCGTAGACGACAGGAGCTGGGATGGCTACACCTTC.

V and J are TRBV7-9 and TRBJ1-2; D is unclear. V was trimmed by 5 bases and J by 5 bases, leaving 15 bases between them. CDR3 size: 14 residues. Per germline, CDR1 SEHNR and CDR2 FQNEAQ (reference sequence). The DNA for the CDR3 is TGTGCCAGCAGCACCGAGGGCCTTGGGTATGGCTACACCTTC. Translating gives CASSTEGLGYGYTF.

This chain connects TRBV11-2 to TRBJ1-2; a weak D match, TRBD1 (5 bases). Germline V gives CDR1 SGHAT, CDR2 FQNNGV. V lost 1 base and J lost 5, with 11 bases in between. The CDR3 extends over 14 amino acids. The CDR3: CASSLGDSRYGYTF. The CDR3 region has the DNA TGTGCCAGCAGCTTAGGCGACAGTCGGTATGGCTACACCTTC.

This clone was found once. V is TRBV9 and J is TRBJ1-2; D not resolved. From germline, CDR1 is SGDLS and CDR2 YYNGEE. Trimming left V 0 bases short and J 7 bases short, with 16 bases between. The length of the CDR3 is 15 residues. CDR3 nucleotide sequence: TGTGCCAGCAGCGTAGGCGGGGTACCGATTAGTGGCTACACCTTC. It translates to CASSVGGVPISGYTF.

The chain combines TRBV7-2 with TRBJ2-5; 8 bases line up with TRBD2. Germline loops: CDR1 SGHTA, CDR2 FQGNSA. The CDR3 is 17 amino acids. Trimming at V came to 5 bases and at J to 10 bases, leaving 21 bases not matched to a gene. The CDR3 DNA reads TGTGCCAGCAGCGCCCAAAGTCCTAGCGGGCCGAAAGGGAACCAGTACTTC. As protein: CASSAQSPSGPKGNQYF.

The chain uses TRBV29-1 and TRBJ2-5, with 7 bases matching TRBD2. The CDR3 is 14 residues long. Germline loops: CDR1 SQVTM, CDR2 ANQGSEA. With V trimmed by 2 bases and J by 4 bases, 7 bases remained unmatched. Here the CDR3 reads CSVESTPGGETQYF. CDR3 sequence (DNA): TGCAGCGTTGAAAGTACTCCGGGGGGAGAGACCCAGTACTTC.

The chain joins TRBV5-6 to TRBJ2-7; no definite D call. V was clipped by 0 bases and J by 3 bases, with 7 bases between them. Germline V gives CDR1 SGHDT, CDR2 YYEEEE. This CDR3 spans 13 amino acids. CDR3 protein: CASSLEGGYEQYF. The CDR3, as DNA: TGTGCCAGCAGCTTGGAGGGCGGCTACGAGCAGTACTTC.

The gene calls are TRBV19 and TRBJ1-5, with D perhaps matching TRBD1 (5 bases). Germline V gene lookup returns CDR1 LNHDA and CDR2 SQIVND (reference sequence). The CDR3 consists of 15 residues. The V end lost 6 bases, the J end lost 2 bases, and 14 bases lay between the germline ends. In nucleotides, the CDR3 is TGTGCCAGTAGGGTCGGGGGATTGGGCAATCAGCCCCAGCATTTT. Residues: CASRVGGLGNQPQHF.

The V gene is TRBV13, the J gene TRBJ2-7; 8 bases agree with TRBD1. CDR1 and CDR2 (germline): PRHDT, FYEKMQ (reference sequence). The J segment lost 4 bases and the V segment lost 4 bases, leaving 6 bases of the junction unmatched. The CDR3 length is 14 residues. CDR3 DNA sequence: TGTGCCAGCAGCTCCCGGACAGGGAGGTACGAGCAGTACTTC. Translated: CASSSRTGRYEQYF.

Comments on this clone: At one end, the junction sequence differs from germline, possibly due to a read error. The rearrangement joins TRBV11-2 to TRBJ2-7, with D uncertain. The CDR3 runs to 15 residues. Per germline, CDR1 SGHAT and CDR2 FQNNGV. The CDR3 DNA is TGTGCCAGCAGCTTTCCTGGTTCGCCATCCTCCGAGCAGTACTTC. It specifies CASSFPGSPSSEQYF.

This clone was detected once. The rearrangement joins TRBV5-4 to TRBJ1-1; a possible D gene is TRBD1 (5 bases). From germline, CDR1 is SGHNT and CDR2 YYREEE (reference sequence). The V end was cut by 4 bases, the J end by 1 base, with 11 bases between. The CDR3 sequence is 14 residues long. This chain's CDR3 is CASSPGQSNTEAFF. The CDR3, as DNA: TGTGCCAGCAGCCCCGGACAATCGAACACTGAAGCTTTCTTT.

CDR3 sequence reads: CASSQGGRTYEQYF. In DNA, the CDR3 is TGTGCCAGCAGCCAAGGGGGACGCACCTACGAGCAGTACTTC. The chain has TRBV14 and TRBJ2-7; D could derive from TRBD1 or TRBD2 (5 bases each). The CDR3 contains 14 residues. Germline lookup yields CDR1 SGHDN and CDR2 FVKESK. V was shortened by 1 base and J by 2 bases, with 9 bases between the two germline ends.

The rearrangement joins TRBV11-1 to TRBJ1-6; no clear D gene. Trimming stripped 2 bases from V and 14 bases from J, with 16 bases between. The V gene's germline CDR1 is SGHAT and CDR2 FQDESV (reference sequence). This CDR3 is 14 amino acids long. The chain's CDR3 is CASSLSRDLGALHF. In nucleotides, the CDR3 is TGTGCCAGCAGCTTATCTCGAGATCTTGGAGCCCTCCACTTT.

This clone is categorized as medium-sized. The rearrangement joins TRBV15 to TRBJ1-2, with TRBD1 matching 8 bases. The CDR3 covers 15 residues. Germline V gene data show CDR1 as LNHNV and CDR2 as YYDKDF (reference sequence). V lost 3 bases and J lost 5; bases outside the gene matches: 8. The CDR3, as DNA: TGTGCCACCAGCAGTCTTCAGGGGGCGCCTTATGGCTACACCTTC. It is translated as CATSSLQGAPYGYTF.

This chain connects TRBV18 to TRBJ2-1, with TRBD2 matching over 8 bases. The germline gives CDR1 KGHSH, CDR2 LQKENI. V dropped 0 bases and J dropped 6; count of bases not matched to a gene: 4. CDR3 size: 15 residues. DNA of the CDR3: TGTGCCAGCTCACCACCTAGCGGGGAAGGCAATGAGCAGTTCTTC. Translation: CASSPPSGEGNEQFF.

The J gene is TRBJ2-3, the V gene TRBV6-6; D not resolved. The CDR3 has 13 amino acids. Germline values: CDR1 MNHNY, CDR2 SVGAGI (reference sequence). Trimming removed 4 bases from V and 4 bases from J, with 9 bases in between. Written as DNA, the CDR3 is TGTGCCAGCAGTTGGAGTAGTCCAGATACGCAGTATTTT. As protein: CASSWSSPDTQYF.

The V gene is TRBV7-6, the J gene TRBJ1-6, with TRBD1 as a possible D gene (5 bases). Between the trimmed V and J ends, which lost 5 bases and 7 bases, there was a span of 15 bases. The length of the CDR3 is 15 residues. Germline CDR1 is SGHVS and CDR2 is FNYEAQ. CDR3 sequence: CASSATGTENSPLHF. CDR3 in DNA: TGTGCCAGCAGCGCAACAGGAACGGAGAATTCACCCCTCCACTTT.

The chain uses TRBV9 and TRBJ1-2; 8 nucleotides line up with TRBD1. This CDR3 has 16 amino acids. With V trimmed by 1 base and J by 0 bases, 5 bases remained unmatched. Germline loops: CDR1 SGDLS, CDR2 YYNGEE. The CDR3 DNA sequence: TGTGCCAGCAGCGTACAGTGGACAGGGACTAACTATGGCTACACCTTC. Its protein is CASSVQWTGTNYGYTF.

With regard to this clone: At one end the junction does not follow the germline gene, possibly because of a read error. The V and J genes are TRBV10-3 and TRBJ2-1; 9 bases are a match to TRBD2. CDR3 size: 15 residues. From germline, CDR1 is ENHRY and CDR2 SYGVKD. The CDR3 is CAINEASGTYNEQFF. The CDR3 DNA sequence: TGTGCCATCAATGAGGCTAGCGGGACCTACAATGAGCAGTTCTTC.

The V and J genes are TRBV13 and TRBJ2-7; TRBD2 is a possible D gene (6 bases). V was pared by 4 bases and J by 0 bases, with 7 bases between. CDR1 and CDR2 (germline): PRHDT, FYEKMQ (reference sequence). The CDR3 extends over 13 amino acids. As DNA, the CDR3 is TGTGCCAGCAGCTCTAGCGACTCCTACGAGCAGTACTTC. Its protein product is CASSSSDSYEQYF.

The CDR3 region is CASSLGTEAFF. Here the CDR3 DNA reads TGTGCCAGCAGCTTAGGAACTGAAGCTTTCTTT. The chain is built from TRBV7-9 and TRBJ1-1, with D unclear. Trimming took 1 base from V and 5 from J, leaving 2 bases between them. The CDR3 sequence is 11 residues long. Germline CDR1 SEHNR, CDR2 FQNEAQ (reference sequence).

V gene TRBV5-6 combines with J gene TRBJ2-7; 11 nucleotides line up with TRBD2. CDR1 SGHDT and CDR2 YYEEEE come from the germline V gene. The CDR3 spans 15 residues. After removal of 2 bases from V and 4 bases from J, the junction contained 5 bases not matched to a gene. The CDR3 DNA is TGTGCCAGCAGCTTACAGGGACTAGCGGTTTACGAGCAGTACTTC. Protein: CASSLQGLAVYEQYF.

The chain recombines TRBV13 with TRBJ2-5, with 7 bases lining up with TRBD2. This CDR3 comprises 16 residues. The trim removed 5 bases at V and 5 bases at J, leaving 14 bases unmatched. CDR1 is PRHDT and CDR2 is FYEKMQ in the germline V gene (reference sequence). The CDR3 loop reads CASSLPGGGDFETQYF. CDR3 sequence (DNA): TGTGCCAGCAGCCTTCCCGGGGGAGGGGACTTTGAGACCCAGTACTTC.

This chain connects TRBV9 to TRBJ1-6, with TRBD1 matching over 8 bases. The CDR3 extends over 15 amino acids. Germline values: CDR1 SGDLS, CDR2 YYNGEE. V lost 0 bases to trimming and J lost 9 bases; unmatched junction nucleotides: 5. Written as DNA, the CDR3 is TGTGCCAGCAGCGTAGCAGGGGGCCTTAGTTCACCCCTCCACTTT. It yields the protein CASSVAGGLSSPLHF. Supplemented by reference TRBV9 and TRBJ1-6, the full variable domain reads DSGVTQTPKHLITATGQRVTLRCSPRSGDLSVYWYQQSLDQGLQFLIQYYNGEERAKGNILERFSAQQFPDLHSELNLSSLELGDSALYFCASSVAGGLSSPLHFGNGTRLTVT.

The chain joins TRBV19 to TRBJ2-7, with D possibly being TRBD1 (6 bases). There are 13 residues in the CDR3. Deletions cut 2 bases from V and 9 bases from J, with 14 bases between. Germline CDR1 is LNHDA and CDR2 is SQIVND (reference sequence). CDR3 nucleotide sequence: TGTGCCAGTAGTATACGACAGGCCCTGAGGCAGTACTTC. Residues: CASSIRQALRQYF.

J is TRBJ1-1 and V is TRBV2; D gene uncertain. The germline gives CDR1 SNHLY, CDR2 FYNNEI. Trimming removed 7 bases at V and 0 bases at J, with 15 bases between. This CDR3 region has 15 residues. This CDR3 reads CASTYRSGLNTEAFF. The DNA for the CDR3 is TGTGCCAGCACCTATAGGTCCGGGCTGAACACTGAAGCTTTCTTT.

The table lists this clone with a few counts. The chain employs TRBV19 and TRBJ2-7, with TRBD2 matching 13 bases. Germline V gene data show CDR1 as LNHDA and CDR2 as SQIVND (reference sequence). The CDR3 covers 16 residues. The junction had 5 bases not matched to a gene; V was cut back by 6 bases and J by 0 bases. The CDR3 DNA follows: TGTGCCAGTAGCTCCCGGACTAGCGGGGGCTCCTACGAGCAGTACTTC. This translates into CASSSRTSGGSYEQYF. Using reference TRBV19 and TRBJ2-7 for the parts outside the CDR3, the full variable domain is DGGITQSPKYLFRKEGQNVTLSCEQNLNHDAMYWYRQDPGQGLRLIYYSQIVNDFQKGDIAEGYSVSREKKESFPLTVTSAQKNPTAFYLCASSSRTSGGSYEQYFGPGTRLTVT.

The chain has TRBV5-6 and TRBJ2-1, with D perhaps TRBD1 or TRBD2 (6 bases each). The CDR3 consists of 15 residues. Trimming left V 4 bases short and J 5 bases short, with 16 bases between. Germline V gene data show CDR1 as SGHDT and CDR2 as YYEEEE. The CDR3 DNA follows: TGTGCCAGCAGCGAGGAGGGGGGCCCTCACAATGAGCAGTTCTTC. It specifies CASSEEGGPHNEQFF.